The sequence of this T cell receptor (beta chain) was determined in a study of CD8 T cells in ankylosing spondylitis. The V gene end was trimmed by 0 bases and the J gene end by 0 bases; junction bases not matched to a gene: 8. The CDR3 consists of 20 residues. Germline CDR1 SGDLS, CDR2 YYNGEE. As the method for making TCR beta libraries, quantitative 5'-RACE with molecular barcodes was used. MiXCR was run by TCRdb on the 5' RACE reads, yielding one entry per CDR3 protein. The sample has some 25,000 distinct CDR3 sequences, 2.5% to 3% seen once. This clonotype was counted ten times or more. Its antigen is not known. Study observations and caveats: Blood from ankylosing spondylitis patients appeared to carry a characteristic eight-variant TCR beta motif. Enrichment of disease-linked clones was reportedly significant in matched ankylosing spondylitis synovial fluid.

The chain combines TRBV9 with TRBJ2-5; 16 nucleotides agree with TRBD2. The TCR sequence derives from a female donor with ankylosing spondylitis or in good health (not recorded which). The sequenced sample was blood, either unsorted or a sorted T cell fraction (not recorded which). CDR3 loop: CASSVAVGTSGREYQETQYF. DNA of the CDR3: TGTGCCAGCAGCGTAGCCGTGGGGACTAGCGGGAGGGAATACCAAGAGACCCAGTACTTC.